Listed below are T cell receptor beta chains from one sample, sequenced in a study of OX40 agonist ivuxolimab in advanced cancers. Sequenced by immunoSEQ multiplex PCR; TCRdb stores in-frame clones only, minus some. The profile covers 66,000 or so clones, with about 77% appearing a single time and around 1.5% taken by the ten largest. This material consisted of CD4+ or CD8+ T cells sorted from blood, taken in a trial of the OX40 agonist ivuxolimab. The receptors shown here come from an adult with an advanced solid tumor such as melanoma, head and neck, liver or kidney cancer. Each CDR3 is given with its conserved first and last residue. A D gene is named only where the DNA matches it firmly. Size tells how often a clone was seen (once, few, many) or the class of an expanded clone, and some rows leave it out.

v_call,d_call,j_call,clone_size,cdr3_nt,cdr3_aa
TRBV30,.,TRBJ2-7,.,TGTGCCTGGGACGGACAGTCCTACGAGCAGTACTTC,CAWDGQSYEQYF
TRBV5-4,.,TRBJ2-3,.,TGTGCCAGCAGCAATGGCGGGACGGTATACCGAGATACGCAGTATTTT,CASSNGGTVYRDTQYF
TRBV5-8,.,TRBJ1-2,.,TGTGCCAGCAGCTTGCTCCCCGCGAGCGATGGCTACACCTTC,CASSLLPASDGYTF
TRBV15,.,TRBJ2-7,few,TGTGCCACCAGCAGCCCCGGGAACCAGCAGTACTTC,CATSSPGNQQYF
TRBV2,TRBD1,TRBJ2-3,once,TGTGCCAGCAGCAGAAGAGTCACCGGGACAGAACGCACAGATACGCAGTATTTT,CASSRRVTGTERTDTQYF
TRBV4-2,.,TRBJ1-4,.,TGTGCCAGCAGCCAAACGTACTGGGAAAAACTGTTTTTT,CASSQTYWEKLFF
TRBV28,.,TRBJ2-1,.,TGTGCCAGCAGTACCCTCTTAGCCGATGAGCAGTTCTTC,CASSTLLADEQFF
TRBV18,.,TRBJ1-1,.,TGTGCCAGCTCACATCTAATCGGAGGGGCGGGGAACACTGAAGCTTTCTTT,CASSHLIGGAGNTEAFF
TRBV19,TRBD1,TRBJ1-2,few,TGTGCCAGTAGTGCCTACCAGGGGGTGCTTGGCTACACCTTC,CASSAYQGVLGYTF
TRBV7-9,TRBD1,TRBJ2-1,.,TGTGCCAGCAGCTTAAGGGACAGGTACAATGAGCAGTTCTTC,CASSLRDRYNEQFF
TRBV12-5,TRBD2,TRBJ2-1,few,TGTGCTAGTGGTTCAAGCAGATCTAGCGGGTTCTCTTACAATGAGCAGTTCTTC,CASGSSRSSGFSYNEQFF
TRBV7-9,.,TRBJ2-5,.,TGTGCCAGCAGCCCGGGACTGACAGAGACCCAGTACTTC,CASSPGLTETQYF
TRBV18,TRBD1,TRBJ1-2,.,TGTGCCAGCTCACCACCCCACAGGGGAGTCTATGGCTACACCTTC,CASSPPHRGVYGYTF
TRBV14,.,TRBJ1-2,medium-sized,TGTGCCAGCAGCGAACAGGGATATGGCTACACCTTC,CASSEQGYGYTF
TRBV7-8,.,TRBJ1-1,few,TGTGCCAGCAGCTTAGTGCCGTCGAACACTGAAGCTTTCTTT,CASSLVPSNTEAFF
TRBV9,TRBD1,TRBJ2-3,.,TGTGCCAGCAGCGTAGGGGACAGGGATTTGACAGATACGCAGTATTTT,CASSVGDRDLTDTQYF
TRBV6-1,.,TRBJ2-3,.,TGTGCCAGCAGTCCCAGGCAACCCACAGATACGCAGTATTTT,CASSPRQPTDTQYF
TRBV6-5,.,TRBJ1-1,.,TGTGCCAGCAGCCTGACAGGCTGGACTGAAGCTTTCTTT,CASSLTGWTEAFF
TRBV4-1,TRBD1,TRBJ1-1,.,TGCGCCAGCAGCCTTAAGAGGGGACAGGCACAGTGGAACACTGAAGCTTTCTTT,CASSLKRGQAQWNTEAFF
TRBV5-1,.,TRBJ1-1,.,TGCGCCAGCAGCTTGGTGGGACACCCATCCGCTGAAGCTTTCTTT,CASSLVGHPSAEAFF
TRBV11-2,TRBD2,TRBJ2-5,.,TGTGCCAGCAGCTCCGGGACTAGCGGGGGGGCAGAGACCCAGTACTTC,CASSSGTSGGAETQYF
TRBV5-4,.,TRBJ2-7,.,TGTGCCAGCAGCCAAGATCTCGGGACAACCCGCGAGCAGTACTTC,CASSQDLGTTREQYF
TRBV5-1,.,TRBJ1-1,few,TGCGCCAGCAGCGGGAGGGAGGGAACTGAAGCTTTCTTT,CASSGREGTEAFF
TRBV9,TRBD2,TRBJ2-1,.,TGTGCCAGCAGCGTAGCGAGCGGGGGACCTTACAATGAGCAGTTCTTC,CASSVASGGPYNEQFF
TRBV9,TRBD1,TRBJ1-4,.,TGTGCCAGCAGCGCAGACGGGACAGGGAGGGGTGAAAAACTGTTTTTT,CASSADGTGRGEKLFF
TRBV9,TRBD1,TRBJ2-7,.,TGTGCCAGCAGCGCAGGGACAGGGGGAATAGTCTACGAGCAGTACTTC,CASSAGTGGIVYEQYF
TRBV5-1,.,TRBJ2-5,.,TGCGCCAGCAGCTTAGAGGGTAAAGAGACCCAGTACTTC,CASSLEGKETQYF
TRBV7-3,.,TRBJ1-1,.,TGTGCCAGCAGCCCAGGGCAGGGTTCTGAAGCTTTCTTT,CASSPGQGSEAFF
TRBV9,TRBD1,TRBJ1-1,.,TGTGCCAGCAGCGTCCGGGACAGGGAGAACACTGAAGCTTTCTTT,CASSVRDRENTEAFF
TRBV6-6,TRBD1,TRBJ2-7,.,TGTGCCAGCAGTACCTACGGGACAGCCCTCTACGAGCAGTACTTC,CASSTYGTALYEQYF
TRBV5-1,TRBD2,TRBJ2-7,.,TGCGCCAGCAGCTTGAGCGGGAGGGCCTCCTACGAGCAGTACTTC,CASSLSGRASYEQYF
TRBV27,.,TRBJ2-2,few,TGTGCCAGCACAACGGGATATGACCCTGACGCGAACACCGGGGAGCTGTTTTTT,CASTTGYDPDANTGELFF